The clone carrying this T cell receptor beta chain was picked up one time. The RNA, 0.5 to 1 ug, was put through reverse transcription using random hexamers. An immunoSEQ multiplex PCR generated amplified TCR beta CDR3 products spanning 54 Vbeta and 13 Jbeta. TCRdb independently ran MiXCR on the immunoSEQ multiplex PCR reads; one entry per CDR3 protein. The sample contains fewer than 100,000 distinct CDR3 sequences, more than 85% of which appear only once. The CDR3 length is 14 residues. The V gene's germline CDR1 is SNHLY and CDR2 FYNNEI. The V and J ends lost 6 bases and 4 bases, in that order; junction bases with no gene match: 7. These data come from a study of CD8 T cells in Susac syndrome.

The rearrangement uses TRBV2 and TRBJ2-5; 8 bases fit TRBD1. The material sequenced was CD8+ T cells from PBMCs. This TCR was recovered from a human donor with multiple sclerosis. The CDR3 DNA reads TGTGCCAGCAGGGGGACAGGCTTAGGAGAGACCCAGTACTTC. Translated: CASRGTGLGETQYF.